This entry lists 8 T cell receptor beta chains sequenced from one sample in a study of cytomegalovirus exposure and HLA in healthy donors. Sequenced by immunoSEQ multiplex PCR; TCRdb stores in-frame clones only, minus some. The table lists roughly 190,000 clones, approximately 86% of them singletons, with 6.5% to 7.5% in the top ten. Sequencing was done on a sample of PBMCs. These receptor sequences come from a man aged 25 to 45 in good health and CMV-seropositive.

The count of this clone is one. The rearrangement joins TRBV5-1 to TRBJ2-3; D may be TRBD2 (6 bases). The CDR3 length is 14 residues. Germline CDR1 and CDR2: SGHRS and YFSETQ. V lost 2 bases and J lost 6, with 13 bases in between. This CDR3 is CASSLLAPEDTQYF. CDR3 in DNA: TGCGCCAGCAGCTTACTAGCCCCGGAGGATACGCAGTATTTT. The full variable domain, completed using reference TRBV5-1 and TRBJ2-3, is KAGVTQTPRYLIKTRGQQVTLSCSPISGHRSVSWYQQTPGQGLQFLFEYFSETQRNKGNFPGRFSGRQFSNSRSEMNVSTLELGDSALYLCASSLLAPEDTQYFGPGTRLTVL.

The chain couples TRBV28 to TRBJ2-7; 8 bases are shared with TRBD1. The CDR3 is made up of 15 amino acids. Trimming at V came to 5 bases and at J to 3 bases, leaving 9 bases not matched to a gene. Looked up from germline, CDR1 is MDHEN and CDR2 is SYDVKM. The CDR3 sequence is CASSVPAGGHYEQYF. The CDR3 coding sequence is TGTGCCAGCAGTGTTCCCGCAGGGGGCCACTACGAGCAGTACTTC.

The rearrangement links TRBV6-1 to TRBJ1-1, with D perhaps TRBD1 (6 bases). The CDR3 spans 15 residues. Germline-derived CDR1 and CDR2 are MNHNS and SASEGT. Trimming removed 2 bases at V and 0 bases at J, with 10 bases between. CDR3 sequence reads: CASSERQEMNTEAFF. CDR3 coding DNA: TGTGCCAGCAGTGAAAGACAGGAGATGAACACTGAAGCTTTCTTT.

This chain links TRBV7-2 with TRBJ2-3; D perhaps matches TRBD1 (5 bases). The germline gives CDR1 SGHTA, CDR2 FQGNSA. Trimming took off 4 bases at V and 11 bases at J, with 19 bases between the two ends. The CDR3 totals 14 residues. CDR3 bases: TGTGCCAGCAGCTATAACCCTGACAGCGCCTTGCAGTATTTT. It specifies CASSYNPDSALQYF. The full variable domain, its missing parts supplied by reference TRBV7-2 and TRBJ2-3, is GAGVSQSPSNKVTEKGKDVELRCDPISGHTALYWYRQSLGQGLEFLIYFQGNSAPDKSGLPSDRFSAERTGGSVSTLTIQRTQQEDSAVYLCASSYNPDSALQYFGPGTRLTVL.

This chain connects TRBV5-1 to TRBJ2-3; the D gene is possibly TRBD1 (6 bases). V was cut by 0 bases and J by 2 bases, with 13 bases left in between. Germline loops: CDR1 SGHRS, CDR2 YFSETQ. The CDR3 spans 16 residues. The CDR3 is CASSLGGTQHTDTQYF. CDR3 DNA sequence: TGCGCCAGCAGCTTGGGTGGGACACAGCACACAGATACGCAGTATTTT.

V gene TRBV5-4 combines with J gene TRBJ2-2; possibly TRBD1 or TRBD2 for D (5 bases each). This CDR3 spans 13 amino acids. Deletions cut 2 bases from V and 6 bases from J, with 8 bases between. Germline V CDR1 and CDR2: SGHNT, YYREEE (reference sequence). CDR3 DNA: TGTGCCAGCAGCTTTGGGGGAGCCGGGGAGCTGTTTTTT. Translation: CASSFGGAGELFF.

This CDR3 is CASAPRLAGVLEQFF. In DNA, the CDR3 is TGCGCCAGCGCCCCTAGACTAGCGGGAGTTCTTGAGCAGTTCTTC. This chain connects TRBV5-1 to TRBJ2-1; the match to TRBD2 covers 12 bases. Trimming took 7 bases from V and 9 from J; bases not matched to a gene: 11. Germline lookup yields CDR1 SGHRS and CDR2 YFSETQ. This CDR3 comprises 15 residues. The whole variable domain, filled in from reference TRBV5-1 and TRBJ2-1, reads KAGVTQTPRYLIKTRGQQVTLSCSPISGHRSVSWYQQTPGQGLQFLFEYFSETQRNKGNFPGRFSGRQFSNSRSEMNVSTLELGDSALYLCASAPRLAGVLEQFFGPGTRLTVL.

The chain recombines TRBV6-5 with TRBJ1-6, with D possibly being TRBD1 (5 bases). This CDR3 region has 16 residues. Trimming cost V 2 bases and J 0 bases, with 8 bases left between them. Germline loops: CDR1 MNHEY, CDR2 SVGAGI. The CDR3 reads CASSYGGSSYNSPLHF. The DNA for the CDR3 is TGTGCCAGCAGTTACGGGGGGAGCTCCTATAATTCACCCCTCCACTTT.